This is a list of T cell receptor beta chains from one sample in a study of cytomegalovirus exposure and HLA in healthy donors. TCRdb keeps only in-frame clones here, not all; method: immunoSEQ multiplex PCR. Among about 88,000 clones, about 87% were seen once, and the ten largest hold approximately 2.3%. The specimen sequenced was PBMCs. The receptors here all came from a man aged 18 to 29 in good health and CMV-seronegative. Each CDR3 is given with its conserved first and last residue. D genes are given only for firm matches. Some rows have no size entry. The others give once, few or many, or a class for an expanded clone.

TRBJ2-3,TRBV28,TRBD1,-,CASSQTGKGTDTQYF,TGTGCCAGCAGTCAGACAGGGAAGGGCACAGATACGCAGTATTTT
TRBJ2-7,TRBV30,TRBD2,-,CAWSAGGTSYEQYF,TGTGCCTGGAGTGCGGGAGGGACCTCCTACGAGCAGTACTTC
TRBJ2-5,TRBV7-8,TRBD1,-,CASSAHNRGVSGTQYF,TGTGCCAGCAGCGCCCATAACAGGGGGGTGTCTGGGACCCAGTACTTC
TRBJ2-1,TRBV4-1,-,-,CASSRQDTGTFNEQFF,TGCGCCAGCAGCCGCCAAGATACAGGCACTTTCAATGAGCAGTTCTTC
TRBJ1-2,TRBV5-4,-,-,CASSTPDSHGYTF,TGTGCCAGCAGCACGCCGGACAGCCATGGCTACACCTTC
TRBJ1-5,TRBV25-1,-,-,CASREEGSNQPQHF,TGTGCCAGCAGAGAGGAGGGGAGCAATCAGCCCCAGCATTTT
TRBJ1-1,TRBV4-2,-,-,CASSQETSGVLKAFF,TGTGCCAGCAGCCAAGAAACTTCAGGGGTTCTAAAAGCTTTCTTT
TRBJ2-7,TRBV27,-,-,CASSQDTLGYEQYF,TGTGCCAGCAGTCAGGACACTCTCGGCTACGAGCAGTACTTC
TRBJ2-5,TRBV9,-,-,CASSVAVGSGETQYF,TGTGCCAGCAGCGTAGCGGTTGGGTCAGGGGAGACCCAGTACTTC
TRBJ1-2,TRBV7-2,-,-,CASSLRGRPHGYTF,TGTGCCAGCAGCCTGCGGGGCAGGCCCCATGGCTACACCTTC
TRBJ2-7,TRBV5-4,TRBD1,-,CASSSPNRGQSYEQYF,TGTGCCAGCAGCTCCCCTAACAGGGGACAATCCTACGAGCAGTACTTC
TRBJ2-5,TRBV10-3,TRBD1,-,CAIRPGQGGQETQYF,TGTGCCATCAGGCCGGGACAGGGCGGACAAGAGACCCAGTACTTC
TRBJ2-5,TRBV7-3,TRBD2,-,CASSLPGGGQETQYF,TGTGCCAGCAGTCTCCCGGGGGGAGGGCAAGAGACCCAGTACTTC
TRBJ2-1,TRBV30,-,-,CASNGRPPYNEQFF,TGTGCCTCGAACGGGAGACCCCCTTACAATGAGCAGTTCTTC
TRBJ2-6,TRBV9,-,-,CASSVVRGPSGANVLTF,TGTGCCAGCAGCGTAGTAAGGGGCCCCTCTGGGGCCAACGTCCTGACTTTC
TRBJ2-3,TRBV14,-,-,CASSQVYPRDTQYF,TGTGCCAGCAGCCAAGTTTATCCGAGAGATACGCAGTATTTT
TRBJ1-6,TRBV27,TRBD1,-,CASTIIGPGQRSYNSPLHF,TGTGCCAGCACTATCATAGGGCCGGGACAGAGGTCCTATAATTCACCCCTCCACTTT
TRBJ1-1,TRBV6-5,TRBD1,few,CASSYADRGAEAFF,TGTGCCAGCAGCTACGCGGACAGGGGCGCTGAAGCTTTCTTT
TRBJ1-1,TRBV28,-,-,CASSLRGGGGRAFF,TGTGCCAGCAGTTTAAGGGGTGGCGGGGGTAGAGCTTTCTTT
TRBJ1-1,TRBV6-6,TRBD1,-,CASRDRGHTEAFF,TGTGCCAGCAGGGACAGGGGCCACACTGAAGCTTTCTTT
TRBJ2-2,TRBV7-2,TRBD2,few,CASSSGLAGGKNTGELFF,TGTGCCAGCAGCTCCGGACTAGCGGGAGGGAAAAACACCGGGGAGCTGTTTTTT
TRBJ2-3,TRBV28,-,-,CASSLFTDTQYF,TGTGCCAGCAGTCTCTTCACAGATACGCAGTATTTT
TRBJ2-1,TRBV7-8,TRBD2,-,CASSWTSGLNYNEQFF,TGTGCCAGCAGCTGGACTAGCGGCCTAAACTACAATGAGCAGTTCTTC
TRBJ2-7,TRBV19,TRBD2,-,CASSTGLAGGSYEQYF,TGTGCCAGTAGCACCGGACTAGCGGGAGGTTCCTACGAGCAGTACTTC
TRBJ2-1,TRBV7-6,TRBD2,-,CASSYWVAGRNEQFF,TGTGCCAGCAGCTACTGGGTAGCGGGAAGGAATGAGCAGTTCTTC
TRBJ2-7,TRBV9,-,-,CASSVAADQPQHEQYF,TGTGCCAGCAGCGTAGCAGCGGACCAGCCCCAGCACGAGCAGTACTTC
TRBJ2-5,TRBV18,TRBD2,-,CASSPPKGLAGETQYF,TGTGCCAGCTCACCACCTAAGGGACTAGCAGGGGAGACCCAGTACTTC
TRBJ2-5,TRBV6-1,TRBD2,-,CASSVPSGVQETQYF,TGTGCCAGCAGTGTTCCTAGCGGAGTACAAGAGACCCAGTACTTC
TRBJ2-3,TRBV14,TRBD2,-,CASSLSGRAPDTQYF,TGTGCCAGCAGCCTAAGCGGGAGGGCCCCAGATACGCAGTATTTT
TRBJ2-3,TRBV5-6,-,-,CASSFVGVATQYF,TGTGCCAGCAGCTTCGTAGGGGTGGCTACGCAGTATTTT
TRBJ1-3,TRBV5-4,-,-,CASSRGLAGNTIYF,TGTGCCAGCAGCCGAGGACTAGCTGGAAACACCATATATTTT
TRBJ1-1,TRBV11-3,-,-,CASSSGQPMNTEAFF,TGTGCCAGCAGCTCCGGACAACCCATGAACACTGAAGCTTTCTTT
TRBJ2-1,TRBV4-3,TRBD2,-,CASSHGLAVNEQFF,TGCGCCAGCAGCCACGGGCTAGCGGTCAATGAGCAGTTCTTC
TRBJ2-3,TRBV7-6,-,once,CASSLIGGDTQYF,TGTGCCAGCAGTTTAATCGGCGGAGATACGCAGTATTTT